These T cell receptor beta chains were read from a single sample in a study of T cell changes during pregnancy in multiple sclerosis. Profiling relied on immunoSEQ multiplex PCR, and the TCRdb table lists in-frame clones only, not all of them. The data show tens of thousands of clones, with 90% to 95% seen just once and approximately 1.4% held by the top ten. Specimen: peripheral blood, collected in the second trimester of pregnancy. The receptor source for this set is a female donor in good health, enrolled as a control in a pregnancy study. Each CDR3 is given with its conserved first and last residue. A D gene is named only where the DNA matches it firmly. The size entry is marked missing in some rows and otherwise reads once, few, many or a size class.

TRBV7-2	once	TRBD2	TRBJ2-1	TGTGCCAGCAGCTTAGCGTTCTCTAGCGGGAGCACTGGGAATGAGCAGTTCTTC	CASSLAFSSGSTGNEQFF
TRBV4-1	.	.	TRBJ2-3	TGCGCCAGCAGCCCCCTGATGACAGCTTCCACAGATACGCAGTATTTT	CASSPLMTASTDTQYF
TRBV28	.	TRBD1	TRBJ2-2	TGTGCCAGCAGTTTTTCAGGGACAGGGCACACCGGGGAGCTGTTTTTT	CASSFSGTGHTGELFF
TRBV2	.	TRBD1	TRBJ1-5	TGTGCCAGCAGAGGGGGCCCAGGCCAGCCCCAGCATTTT	CASRGGPGQPQHF
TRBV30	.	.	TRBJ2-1	TGTGCCTGGGGGAGATGGAATGAGCAGTTCTTC	CAWGRWNEQFF
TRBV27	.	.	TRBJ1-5	TGTGCCAGCAGTTTATCTCCCAGGGGCAATCAGCCCCAGCATTTT	CASSLSPRGNQPQHF
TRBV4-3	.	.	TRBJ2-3	TGCGCCAGCAGCCAAGAGGCAGGGATCACAGATACGCAGTATTTT	CASSQEAGITDTQYF
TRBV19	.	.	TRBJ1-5	TGTGCCAGTAGTATAATTCGAGGGAGGGATCAGCCCCAGCATTTT	CASSIIRGRDQPQHF
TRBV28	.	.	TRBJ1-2	TGTGCCAGCAGTTTATTCCTGAAAGGGGCAATCTATGGCTACACCTTC	CASSLFLKGAIYGYTF
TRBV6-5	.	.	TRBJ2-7	TGTGCCAGCAGTTTGGGGCGGAAAGGTTACGAGCAGTACTTC	CASSLGRKGYEQYF
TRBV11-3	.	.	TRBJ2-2	TGTGCCAGCAGGAAAGAGGGAATCGGGGAGCTGTTTTTT	CASRKEGIGELFF
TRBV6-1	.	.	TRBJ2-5	TGTGCCAGCAGTGAACGGGAGTTAGAGACCCAGTACTTC	CASSERELETQYF
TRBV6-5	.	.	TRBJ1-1	TGTGCCAGCAGTTACCTGGGGGGAGCCCTGAATACTGAAGCTTTCTTT	CASSYLGGALNTEAFF
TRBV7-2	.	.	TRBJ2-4	TGTGCCAGCAGCTCCCCCGGGATAAACATTCAGTACTTC	CASSSPGINIQYF
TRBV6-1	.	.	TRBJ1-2	TGTGCCAGCACCGAATCGGGGGTTGGTGGCTACACCTTC	CASTESGVGGYTF
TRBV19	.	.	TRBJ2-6	TGTGCCAGTAGTATTTCGGTAGGGCAGGGGCGCTTTGGGGCCAACGTCCTGACTTTC	CASSISVGQGRFGANVLTF